Listed here are 21 T cell receptor beta chains from one sample, sequenced in a study of shared clonotypes between healthy human individuals. Profiled with immunoSEQ multiplex PCR; TCRdb holds only in-frame clones, not every one. The data show roughly 2 million clones, under 97% seen once. The sample comprised naive CD4+ T cells sorted from blood. Stated subset: CD45RA+ positively selected. The receptor set was obtained from a young man in good health.

The chain is built from TRBV6-1 and TRBJ2-5; 8 bases are a match to TRBD2. This CDR3 contains 16 residues. The trim removed 2 bases at V and 2 bases at J, leaving 7 bases unmatched. Germline V gives CDR1 MNHNS, CDR2 SASEGT. The CDR3 sequence is CASSESRLAIQETQYF. CDR3 sequence (DNA): TGTGCCAGCAGTGAATCCCGACTAGCGATACAAGAGACCCAGTACTTC.

The V and J genes are TRBV21-1 and TRBJ2-7. TRBV21-1 is tagged as a pseudogene. This CDR3 region has 14 residues. CDR3 nucleotides: TGTGCCAGCAGCAGCCGGGACGACGAGGGGGAGCAGTACTTC. Translation gives CASSSRDDEGEQYF.

The V call is TRBV7-9, the J call TRBJ2-4; possible D gene TRBD1, 6 bases. There are 15 residues in the CDR3. V lost 3 bases and J lost 5, with 14 bases in between. Germline V gives CDR1 SEHNR, CDR2 FQNEAQ (reference sequence). The CDR3 bases are TGTGCCAGCAGCTTCGGTTCAGGGGCGGAAAACATTCAGTACTTC. Translation: CASSFGSGAENIQYF.

J is TRBJ1-6 and V is TRBV7-2, with D unresolved. V was cut by 2 bases and J by 9 bases, with 14 bases left in between. There are 15 residues in the CDR3. The germline gives CDR1 SGHTA, CDR2 FQGNSA. CDR3 nucleotide sequence: TGTGCCAGCAGCTTAAGGCCTGAATGGGGTTCACCCCTCCACTTT. Translating it yields CASSLRPEWGSPLHF.

The chain uses TRBV30 and TRBJ1-3; D remains unclear. The CDR3 is 14 amino acids. Germline values: CDR1 GTSNPN, CDR2 SVGIG (reference sequence). The V gene lost 0 bases and the J gene lost 4 bases, with 10 bases spanning the gap. The CDR3 here is CAWSVTGNGNTIYF. The CDR3 DNA reads as TGTGCCTGGAGTGTAACCGGGAACGGAAACACCATATATTTT.

This sequence joins TRBV6-1 and TRBJ1-2; possibly TRBD1 for D (6 bases). This CDR3 contains 13 residues. Germline values: CDR1 MNHNS, CDR2 SASEGT. Deletions cut 8 bases from V and 8 bases from J, with 18 bases between. In nucleotides, the CDR3 is TGTGCCAGCCACTCGGGGGGCGCTGGCGGCTACACCTTC. This gives the protein CASHSGGAGGYTF.

This chain links TRBV5-6 with TRBJ1-5; D is undetermined. Germline V lookup: CDR1 SGHDT, CDR2 YYEEEE. This CDR3 comprises 14 residues. The V end was cut by 4 bases, the J end by 4 bases, with 12 bases between. The CDR3 DNA sequence: TGTGCCAGCAGCCGGGGTTGGGGAAATCAGCCCCAGCATTTT. Translating it yields CASSRGWGNQPQHF.

This chain joins TRBV7-9 and TRBJ2-7, with TRBD2 identical over 13 bases. J gave up 1 base and V 5 bases, and 5 bases lay outside the gene matches. The CDR3 has 16 amino acids. Germline assignment: CDR1 SEHNR and CDR2 FQNEAQ (reference sequence). CDR3: CASSKTSGGRSYEQYF. In DNA, the CDR3 is TGTGCCAGCAGCAAGACTAGCGGGGGGCGATCCTACGAGCAGTACTTC.

In the case of this clone: The same CDR3 can be traced to other DNA sequences in this sample. The chain has TRBV5-8 and TRBJ1-3; D gene ambiguous. This CDR3 contains 14 residues. V lost 1 base, J lost 1 base, and 6 bases lay in between. Germline V gene sequence: CDR1 SGHTS, CDR2 YDEGEE. CDR3 sequence: CASSLSQSGNTIYF. The DNA of the CDR3 is TGTGCCAGCAGCTTGTCACAGTCTGGAAACACCATATATTTT.

The CDR3 DNA sequence: TGTGCCAGCAGTTTCGGCAGGGATGGTTACGAGCAGTACTTC. Residues: CASSFGRDGYEQYF. The chain couples TRBV28 to TRBJ2-7; a weak D match, TRBD1 (5 bases). This CDR3 spans 14 amino acids. The germline gives CDR1 MDHEN, CDR2 SYDVKM. V was pared by 3 bases and J by 4 bases, with 13 bases between.

The chain carries TRBV7-8 and TRBJ1-5, with 9 bases identical to TRBD1. Germline-derived CDR1 and CDR2 are SGHVS and FQNEAQ. With 4 bases clipped from V and 6 bases from J, the junction kept 7 bases outside the gene matches. The CDR3 is 15 residues long. This chain's CDR3 is CASSWDRVGSQPQHF. In nucleotides, the CDR3 is TGTGCCAGCAGCTGGGACAGGGTTGGGAGTCAGCCCCAGCATTTT. Together with reference TRBV7-8 and TRBJ1-5, the CDR3 gives the full variable domain: GAGVSQSPRYKVAKRGQDVALRCDPISGHVSLFWYQQALGQGPEFLTYFQNEAQLDKSGLPSDRFFAERPEGSVSTLKIQRTQQEDSAVYLCASSWDRVGSQPQHFGDGTRLSIL.

The V gene is TRBV11-2, the J gene TRBJ1-4; 8 nucleotides match TRBD1. This CDR3 is 17 amino acids long. J gave up 0 bases and V 3 bases, and 6 bases lay outside the gene matches. The germline CDR1 and CDR2 sequences are SGHAT and FQNNGV. The CDR3 sequence: CASSFGTGLATNEKLFF. The CDR3 nucleotides read TGTGCCAGCAGCTTCGGGACAGGATTAGCAACTAATGAAAAACTGTTTTTT.

The rearrangement links TRBV5-5 to TRBJ1-6, with D maybe TRBD1 (6 bases). Germline CDR1 reads SGHKS; CDR2 reads YYEKEE (reference sequence). V was pared by 3 bases and J by 0 bases, with 10 bases between. This CDR3 comprises 16 residues. CDR3 residues: CASSWGQGSYNSPLHF. The CDR3 DNA follows: TGTGCCAGCAGCTGGGGGCAGGGCTCCTATAATTCACCCCTCCACTTT.

This chain joins TRBV6-1 and TRBJ2-1; tentatively, D is TRBD2 (6 bases). There are 14 residues in the CDR3. V shed 6 bases and J shed 0 bases, with 9 bases lying between them. Per the germline V gene, CDR1 is MNHNS and CDR2 is SASEGT. In DNA form, the CDR3 reads TGTGCCAGCAGCGGGACTGGCTCCTACAATGAGCAGTTCTTC. Translation: CASSGTGSYNEQFF.

J is TRBJ1-5 and V is TRBV18; D call uncertain. The V gene's germline CDR1 is KGHSH and CDR2 LQKENI. The V and J ends lost 4 bases and 7 bases respectively, with 11 bases between them. The CDR3 spans 13 residues. CDR3 bases: TGTGCCAGCTCACTTTACAATAGCCAGCCCCAGCATTTT. It translates to CASSLYNSQPQHF.

J is TRBJ1-5 and V is TRBV7-2, with D perhaps matching TRBD1 (5 bases). Germline CDR1 and CDR2: SGHTA and FQGNSA. This CDR3 is 16 amino acids long. Trimming removed 1 base from V and 7 bases from J, with 17 bases in between. CDR3 DNA: TGTGCCAGCAGCTTAGGTTTCGGGCAGGGCGGGCAGCCCCAGCATTTT. This encodes CASSLGFGQGGQPQHF.

This chain joins TRBV30 and TRBJ1-1; the D is unclear. Trimming left V 4 bases short and J 0 bases short, with 9 bases between. The CDR3 loop spans 13 amino acids. Germline V gene data show CDR1 as GTSNPN and CDR2 as SVGIG (reference sequence). CDR3 sequence reads: CAWIWAMNTEAFF. The CDR3 DNA sequence: TGTGCCTGGATTTGGGCTATGAACACTGAAGCTTTCTTT.

The CDR3 loop is CASSEQGENTIYF. The CDR3 nucleotides read TGTGCCAGCAGTGAACAGGGGGAAAACACCATATATTTT. The chain joins TRBV2 to TRBJ1-3; 7 bases are a match to TRBD1. The J segment lost 6 bases and the V segment lost 2 bases, leaving 1 base of the junction unmatched. This CDR3 has 13 residues. Germline CDR1 reads SNHLY; CDR2 reads FYNNEI.

V gene TRBV28 combines with J gene TRBJ1-2; a possible D gene is TRBD1 (6 bases). The V end was cut by 3 bases, the J end by 6 bases, with 17 bases between. The length of the CDR3 is 15 residues. CDR1 MDHEN and CDR2 SYDVKM come from the germline V gene. CDR3 coding DNA: TGTGCCAGCAGTTTCGAAGGGAGGGGGGTGGATGGCTACACCTTC. Translation gives CASSFEGRGVDGYTF.

The CDR3: CASSLAVTEDYGYTF. The DNA for the CDR3 is TGCGCCAGCAGCTTGGCCGTCACAGAGGACTATGGCTACACCTTC. The chain is built from TRBV5-1 and TRBJ1-2; D uncertain. CDR3 length: 15 amino acids. The germline CDR1 and CDR2 sequences are SGHRS and YFSETQ. V lost 0 bases and J lost 3, with 12 bases in between.

This clone was picked up a small number of times. This chain joins TRBV29-1 and TRBJ1-5, with 7 nucleotides matching TRBD1. The CDR3 totals 13 residues. J lost 4 bases, V lost 7 bases, and 7 bases had no gene match. Germline V gene data show CDR1 as SQVTM and CDR2 as ANQGSEA. The CDR3 is CSARAGGNQPQHF. The CDR3 coding sequence is TGCAGCGCCAGAGCAGGGGGGAATCAGCCCCAGCATTTT. Filled out from reference TRBV29-1 and TRBJ1-5, the complete variable domain reads SAVISQKPSRDICQRGTSLTIQCQVDSQVTMMFWYRQQPGQSLTLIATANQGSEATYESGFVIDKFPISRPNLTFSTLTVSNMSPEDSSIYLCSARAGGNQPQHFGDGTRLSIL.